This T cell receptor beta chain was captured in a study of T cells in Graves' hyperthyroidism and ophthalmopathy. RNA transcripts were the template for amplifying TCR beta CDR3 regions. TCR CDR3 underwent first-round RT-PCR with the HTBI primer set. TCRdb reprocessed the multiplex PCR reads via MiXCR and lists one record per CDR3 protein. The sample shows under 250,000 distinct CDR3 sequences, about a sixth of them seen only once. Absent ophthalmopathy progression within 18 months defined stable Graves' hyperthyroidism. This clonotype has at least ten counts. In germline, CDR1 is SQVTM, CDR2 ANQGSEA. Trimming shortened V by 5 bases and J by 4 bases, and 16 bases separated the two germline ends. The CDR3 covers 14 residues.

The V call is TRBV29-1, the J call TRBJ2-3; D is perhaps TRBD2 (5 bases). This clonotype was sampled from a woman in her fifties or sixties with Graves' hyperthyroidism. Specimen: blood. The CDR3 nucleotides are TGCAGCGTTTCAAGCGGAAACTCCGCAGATACGCAGTATTTT. Protein sequence: CSVSSGNSADTQYF.